This T cell receptor beta chain comes out of a study of beta chain features in type 1 diabetes. As for the study in general: Healthy donors, compared against patients, showed similar age, gender and cell yields. Regarding the study as a whole: PCR could preferentially amplify shorter templates, alike in patients and controls. Insertions were fewer and deletions more numerous at VDJ junctions in type 1 diabetes patients. Compared to healthy donors, patients appeared to have naive, central memory and Treg TCRB repertoires that were more alike. Among all four CD4+ subsets, Type 1 diabetes patients had TCRB CDR3s that were moderately but significantly shorter.

This clone was seen a few times. Its specificity is not known. Just one base apart from a much larger clone, this may be a read error. Additional DNA sequences in this sample encode the identical CDR3. Reverse transcription of all isolated RNA meant that expressed TCRB transcripts were sequenced. Generated by immunoSEQ multiplex PCR, the TCRdb table keeps only in-frame clones and is missing some. The sample records 130,000 or so clones, approximately 10% being singletons. V was clipped by 1 base and J by 2 bases, with 5 bases between them. There are 13 residues in the CDR3. Germline CDR1 SGHTA, CDR2 FQGNSA.

The TCR originated in a man aged 30 to 45 with type 1 diabetes. The chain links TRBV7-2 to TRBJ1-1; D not resolved. Source material: central memory CD4+ T cells from blood. In DNA, the CDR3 is TGTGCCAGCAGCTTAGATCCAAACACTGAAGCTTTCTTT. This translates into CASSLDPNTEAFF.